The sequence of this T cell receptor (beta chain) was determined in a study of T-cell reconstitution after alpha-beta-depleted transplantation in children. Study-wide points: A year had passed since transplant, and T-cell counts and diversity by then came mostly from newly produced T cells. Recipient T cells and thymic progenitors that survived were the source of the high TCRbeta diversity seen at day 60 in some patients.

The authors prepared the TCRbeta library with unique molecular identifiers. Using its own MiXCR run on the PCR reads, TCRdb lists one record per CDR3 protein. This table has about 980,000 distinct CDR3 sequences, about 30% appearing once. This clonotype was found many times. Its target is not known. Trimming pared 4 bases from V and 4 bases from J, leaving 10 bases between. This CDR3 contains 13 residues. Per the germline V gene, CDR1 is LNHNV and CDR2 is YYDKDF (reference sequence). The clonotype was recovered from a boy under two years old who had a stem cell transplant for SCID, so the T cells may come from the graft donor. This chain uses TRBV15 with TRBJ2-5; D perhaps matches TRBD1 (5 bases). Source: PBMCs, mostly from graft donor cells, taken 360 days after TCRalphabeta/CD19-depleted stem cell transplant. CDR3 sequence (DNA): TGTGCCACCAGCAAACAGGTGGGAGAGACCCAGTACTTC. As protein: CATSKQVGETQYF.